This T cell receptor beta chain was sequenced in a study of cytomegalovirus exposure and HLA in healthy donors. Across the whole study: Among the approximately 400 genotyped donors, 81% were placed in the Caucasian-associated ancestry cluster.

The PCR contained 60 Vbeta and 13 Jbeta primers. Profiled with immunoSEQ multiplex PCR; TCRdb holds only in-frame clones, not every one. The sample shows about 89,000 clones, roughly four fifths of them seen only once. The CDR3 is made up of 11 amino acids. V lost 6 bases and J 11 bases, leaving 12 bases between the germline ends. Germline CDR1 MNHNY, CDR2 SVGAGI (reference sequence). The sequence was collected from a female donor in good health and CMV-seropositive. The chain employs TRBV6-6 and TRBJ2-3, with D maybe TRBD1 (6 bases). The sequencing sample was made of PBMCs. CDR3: CASREQGLQYF. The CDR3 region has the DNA TGTGCCAGCAGGGAACAGGGCTTGCAGTATTTT.